This TCR beta chain was captured in a study of regulatory T cells in long-lasting Graves disease. Both iRepertoire HTBI primers and Arm-PCR of CDR3 regions were used to build the TCR beta libraries. In the original workflow: The samples included around 65 TRBV and 14 TRBJ segments. TCRdb fed the multiplex PCR reads into MiXCR, producing one record per CDR3 protein. These V and J calls rely on TCRdb rather than the paper's analysis. The data show a few hundred thousand distinct CDR3 sequences, under 25% seen once. Time point specified: persistent/refractory GD, antithyroid drugs over 5 years with positive TRAb. Following extraction of RNA from PBMCs, that RNA was used to make the TCR library. Graves' disease diagnoses followed American Thyroid Association guidelines. Germline CDR1 is ENHRY and CDR2 is SYGVKD. CDR3 length equals 13 residues. With 8 bases removed from V and 1 base from J, the gap between germline ends came to 8 bases.

The table lists this clonotype with many counts. Its target is not known. Regarding the study as a whole: Persistent disease exhibited a predilection for TRBV28, TRBJ1-2 and TRBJ2-5.

This clonotype originated in a female donor with Graves disease. The specimen comprised peripheral blood mononuclear cells (PBMCs), sampled when the disease was refractory, from a patient treated with antithyroid drugs. The rearrangement uses TRBV10-3 and TRBJ2-2, with D maybe TRBD2 (5 bases). CDR3 nucleotides: TGTGCCATCCTAGCTGAGAACACCGGGGAGCTGTTTTTT. This translates into CAILAENTGELFF.